The 4 T cell receptor beta chains listed next were all sequenced from one sample in a study of early T cells in non-severe SARS-CoV-2 infection. TCRdb re-called the 5' RACE reads with MiXCR, one entry per CDR3 protein. Altogether over 95,000 distinct CDR3 sequences are present, 15% to 20% being singletons, with the ten largest covering 1.3%. Specimen: whole blood. These receptors were collected from an adult who was a healthcare worker with PCR-confirmed SARS-CoV-2 infection or an uninfected control (not recorded which).

V is TRBV7-9 and J is TRBJ2-5; D uncertain. The germline gives CDR1 SEHNR, CDR2 FQNEAQ (reference sequence). CDR3 length: 12 amino acids. The V end lost 5 bases, the J end lost 5 bases, and 9 bases lay between the germline ends. The CDR3 DNA follows: TGTGCCAGCAGCCCCCAAAGGGAGACCCAGTACTTC. This encodes CASSPQRETQYF. Looking up the rest from reference TRBV7-9 and TRBJ2-5 gives the full variable domain: DTGVSQNPRHKITKRGQNVTFRCDPISEHNRLYWYRQTLGQGPEFLTYFQNEAQLEKSRLLSDRFSAERPKGSFSTLEIQRTEQGDSAMYLCASSPQRETQYFGPGTRLLVL.

J is TRBJ2-2 and V is TRBV2; 7 nucleotides align to TRBD2. Germline CDR1 and CDR2: SNHLY and FYNNEI. This CDR3 has 15 residues. Trimming took 1 base from V and 3 from J; bases not matched to a gene: 2. The CDR3 nucleotides are TGTGCCAGCAGTGAAGGGACTAGTCACACCGGGGAGCTGTTTTTT. It codes for CASSEGTSHTGELFF.

This clonotype has a handful of counts. V usage is TRBV6-2 or TRBV6-3 and J usage is TRBJ1-1; 9 bases are a match to TRBD1. The CDR3 has 15 amino acids. Unmatched junction bases numbered 7, after V lost 3 bases and J lost 5 bases. The germline gives CDR1 MNHEY, CDR2 SVGEGT. CDR3 sequence reads: CASSYWTGAGTEAFF. The CDR3 DNA reads TGTGCCAGCAGTTATTGGACAGGGGCCGGTACTGAAGCTTTCTTT.

V and J are TRBV9 and TRBJ2-7, with 7 nucleotides matching TRBD1. Germline values: CDR1 SGDLS, CDR2 YYNGEE. V lost 6 bases to trimming and J lost 4 bases; unmatched junction nucleotides: 10. CDR3 length: 14 residues. In DNA form, the CDR3 reads TGTGCCAGCACTCCCGGGACAGAGGTTTACGAGCAGTACTTC. This translates into CASTPGTEVYEQYF.